This section outlines one T cell receptor (beta chain) sequence together with its context. This sample was taken from a study of blood T cell repertoires in COVID-19. In the authors' workflow: Scientists estimated how many nucleated cells there were by amplifying reference gene primers. Some clones are missing from TCRdb's copy, which holds only in-frame ones; the method was immunoSEQ multiplex PCR. The V and J calls and the clone size are those of that table, but D and trimming were determined from the DNA. The table records over 85,000 clones, roughly 92% of them present only once. The CDR3 runs 16 residues. Looked up from germline, CDR1 is SGHRS and CDR2 is YFSETQ. Deletions cut 4 bases from V and 0 bases from J, with 16 bases between.

The sequencing sample was made of peripheral blood. V gene TRBV5-1 combines with J gene TRBJ1-2; D perhaps matches TRBD1 (6 bases). The clonotype was recovered from a woman in her fifties or sixties with COVID-19, enrolled during active disease. For the CDR3, the DNA is TGCGCCAGCAGCCGAGTGACAGGCGGTACTAACTATGGCTACACCTTC. It specifies CASSRVTGGTNYGYTF.